This TCR beta chain was found in a study of response to subunit inactivated influenza vaccine. Study findings and constraints: Seasonal influenza vaccination, on each occasion, was suggested by the authors to recruit few new T cells.

A single record per CDR3 protein comes from TCRdb applying MiXCR to the RT-PCR reads. The sample shows 280,000 or so distinct CDR3 sequences, 21% of them seen only once. This clonotype was observed a few times. Its antigen is undetermined. Sequenced here: PBMCs from blood, sampled less than 22 months after vaccination. This TCR came from a man between 50 and 75 years old who received an inactivated influenza vaccine.

The CDR3: CASSLKGQGYGYTF. DNA for the CDR3: TGTGCCAGCAGCTTGAAGGGGCAGGGCTATGGCTACACCTTC. The chain combines TRBV7-2 with TRBJ1-2; perhaps TRBD1 as D (5 bases). Per germline, CDR1 SGHTA and CDR2 FQGNSA. V was clipped by 3 bases and J by 4 bases, with 12 bases between them. The CDR3 has 14 residues. Supplemented by reference TRBV7-2 and TRBJ1-2, the full variable domain reads GAGVSQSPSNKVTEKGKDVELRCDPISGHTALYWYRQSLGQGLEFLIYFQGNSAPDKSGLPSDRFSAERTGGSVSTLTIQRTQQEDSAVYLCASSLKGQGYGYTFGSGTRLTVV.